This T cell receptor (beta chain) was sequenced during a study of T cell responses to AZD1222 COVID-19 vaccine. Assay: immunoSEQ multiplex PCR; the TCRdb copy retains only in-frame clones and omits some. Among 85,000 to 100,000 clones, 65% to 90% were seen once, and the ten largest hold 10%. CDR1 and CDR2 (germline): MDHEN, SYDVKM. This CDR3 spans 15 amino acids. Unmatched junction bases numbered 8, after V lost 4 bases and J lost 4 bases. The input for sequencing was peripheral blood, taken on day 0 of AZD1222 vaccination. The receptor comes from an adult in good health. This chain uses TRBV28 with TRBJ1-1, with 8 bases identical to TRBD1. CDR3 sequence (DNA): TGTGCCAGCAGTTCTCCAGGGGGCGAGGGCACTGAAGCTTTCTTT. This translates into CASSSPGGEGTEAFF. Combining the CDR3 with reference TRBV28 and TRBJ1-1 gives the whole variable domain DVKVTQSSRYLVKRTGEKVFLECVQDMDHENMFWYRQDPGLGLRLIYFSYDVKMKEKGDIPEGYSVSREKKERFSLILESASTNQTSMYLCASSSPGGEGTEAFFGQGTRLTVV.